Below, 18 T cell receptor beta chains from the same sample are listed, as sequenced in a study of T cell therapy after organ transplantation. Here immunoSEQ multiplex PCR was the method, and the copy in TCRdb shows in-frame clones only, minus some. The sample yields roughly 15,000 clones, 85% to 90% seen once. Time point in this sample: 20-29 weeks after completion of therapy. Their antigens are not known. The specimen was CD8+ T cells from blood, collected after autologous CMV-specific T cell therapy. The receptors shown here come from a human patient who had received a solid organ transplant and had CMV disease. Some T cells may originate from the graft donor.

The chain links TRBV6-1 to TRBJ1-4; TRBD1 agrees at 7 bases. The CDR3 runs to 15 residues. Losses at the gene ends were 6 bases for V and 0 bases for J; bases not matched to a gene: 4. Per germline, CDR1 MNHNS and CDR2 SASEGT. CDR3 sequence reads: CASRQGLATNEKLFF. CDR3 sequence (DNA): TGTGCCAGCAGACAGGGGCTAGCAACTAATGAAAAACTGTTTTTT.

V gene TRBV2 combines with J gene TRBJ1-1; a possible D gene is TRBD1 (5 bases). This CDR3 spans 16 amino acids. Germline lookup yields CDR1 SNHLY and CDR2 FYNNEI. V was cut by 0 bases and J by 0 bases, with 11 bases left in between. The CDR3 spells CASSEAGAGMNTEAFF. CDR3 DNA: TGTGCCAGCAGTGAAGCAGGGGCAGGTATGAACACTGAAGCTTTCTTT.

This clone was seen once. This rearrangement joins TRBV5-1 to TRBJ1-1; D is undetermined. The CDR3 is 13 residues long. V shed 4 bases and J shed 3 bases, with 10 bases lying between them. The germline CDR1 and CDR2 sequences are SGHRS and YFSETQ. The CDR3 DNA is TGCGCCAGCAGCCCCGGTGGGGACACTGAAGCTTTCTTT. Its translation: CASSPGGDTEAFF.

The chain is built from TRBV6-5 and TRBJ2-2, with D perhaps being TRBD1 or TRBD2 (5 bases each). V lost 1 base and J 3 bases, leaving 9 bases between the germline ends. Per the germline V gene, CDR1 is MNHEY and CDR2 is SVGAGI. The CDR3 contains 15 residues. CDR3 protein: CASSYWDLDTGELFF. In nucleotides, the CDR3 is TGTGCCAGCAGTTACTGGGACCTAGACACCGGGGAGCTGTTTTTT.

This rearrangement joins TRBV6-6 to TRBJ2-3, with D perhaps matching TRBD2 (6 bases). Germline V gene lookup returns CDR1 MNHNY and CDR2 SVGAGI (reference sequence). This CDR3 is built from 13 residues. V was trimmed by 8 bases and J by 1 base, leaving 10 bases between them. Written as DNA, the CDR3 is TGTGCCAGCGGGGGGTGGGGCACAGATACGCAGTATTTT. Its protein is CASGGWGTDTQYF.

The CDR3 sequence: CASRADRAGELFF. DNA for the CDR3: TGTGCCAGCAGGGCAGACCGGGCCGGGGAGCTGTTTTTT. The rearrangement uses TRBV2 and TRBJ2-2; no clear D gene. V was cut by 6 bases and J by 6 bases, with 11 bases left in between. This CDR3 comprises 13 residues. Germline CDR1 reads SNHLY; CDR2 reads FYNNEI.

The rearrangement joins TRBV15 to TRBJ2-1; weak D call: TRBD2 (6 bases). Germline V CDR1 and CDR2: LNHNV, YYDKDF (reference sequence). CDR3 length equals 16 residues. V shed 2 bases and J shed 8 bases, with 19 bases lying between them. The CDR3: CATSRSAGLTLDEQFF. The CDR3 DNA reads TGTGCCACCAGCAGATCCGCGGGACTTACCTTGGATGAGCAGTTCTTC.

The gene calls are TRBV23-1 and TRBJ2-1; D perhaps matches TRBD1 (6 bases). TRBV23-1 is assigned to the ORF class and has an uncertain function. V lost 10 bases and J 3 bases, leaving 16 bases between the germline ends. The CDR3 sequence is 14 residues long. In DNA form, the CDR3 reads TGCGCCATCCCCGGGACACTTCACTACAATGAGCAGTTCTTC. Translated, it gives CAIPGTLHYNEQFF.

This clone came up a few times. The CDR3 is CASSQGQGADEQYF. The DNA of the CDR3 is TGTGCCAGCAGCCAAGGTCAGGGTGCGGACGAGCAGTACTTC. V usage is TRBV4-2 and J usage is TRBJ2-7; the D gene is possibly TRBD1 (5 bases). Between the trimmed V and J ends, which lost 1 base and 5 bases, there was a span of 12 bases. Germline-derived CDR1 and CDR2 are LGHNA and YNFKEQ. CDR3 length: 14 residues.

V gene TRBV5-6 combines with J gene TRBJ2-5, with unresolved D. Trimming pared 2 bases from V and 4 bases from J, leaving 15 bases between. Germline assignment: CDR1 SGHDT and CDR2 YYEEEE. The CDR3 runs to 15 residues. The CDR3 region has the DNA TGTGCCAGCAGCTTTAAGGGTAGAAATATAGAGACCCAGTACTTC. This encodes CASSFKGRNIETQYF.

This chain joins TRBV30 and TRBJ2-3; TRBD1 is a possible D gene (5 bases). This CDR3 has 12 residues. The germline CDR1 and CDR2 sequences are GTSNPN and SVGIG (reference sequence). V was cut by 0 bases and J by 5 bases, with 6 bases left in between. The CDR3 bases are TGTGCCTGGAGTGTAGGGGTAGATACGCAGTATTTT. Protein: CAWSVGVDTQYF.

The gene calls are TRBV5-4 and TRBJ2-7; D unresolved. This CDR3 comprises 13 residues. V lost 2 bases to trimming and J lost 0 bases, with 6 bases between them. CDR1 is SGHNT and CDR2 is YYREEE in the germline V gene (reference sequence). In DNA form, the CDR3 reads TGTGCCAGCAGCTTTGGTCGCTCCTACGAGCAGTACTTC. The encoded protein is CASSFGRSYEQYF.

The chain couples TRBV5-1 to TRBJ2-3; 10 positions agree with TRBD2. The CDR3 spans 18 residues. With 0 bases clipped from V and 3 bases from J, the junction kept 10 bases outside the gene matches. The V gene's germline CDR1 is SGHRS and CDR2 YFSETQ. The CDR3 here is CASSLAPGLAKRTDTQYF. The CDR3 nucleotides are TGCGCCAGCAGCTTGGCCCCGGGACTAGCGAAACGGACAGATACGCAGTATTTT.

The chain recombines TRBV9 with TRBJ1-2; no definite D call. The germline V gene encodes CDR1 SGDLS and CDR2 YYNGEE. This CDR3 region has 14 residues. The ends were cut back, 0 bases at V and 4 bases at J, with 10 bases in the middle. CDR3 region: CASSVAVGSYGYTF. DNA for the CDR3: TGTGCCAGCAGCGTAGCAGTAGGGTCCTATGGCTACACCTTC.

In its sample, this clone was seen once. The CDR3 DNA sequence: TGTGCCAGCAGCTTAGGCTTTTTACAGGCCTTAAATGAAAAACTGTTTTTT. It translates to CASSLGFLQALNEKLFF. The chain links TRBV7-9 to TRBJ1-4, with a possible D match to TRBD1 (5 bases). V lost 1 base, J lost 5 bases, and 17 bases lay in between. There are 17 residues in the CDR3. Germline lookup yields CDR1 SEHNR and CDR2 FQNEAQ (reference sequence).

This chain uses TRBV5-5 with TRBJ2-7; 11 bases fit TRBD1. The CDR3 spans 15 residues. Germline V gives CDR1 SGHKS, CDR2 YYEKEE (reference sequence). The V segment lost 3 bases and the J segment 4 bases; nucleotides outside the gene matches: 6. DNA for the CDR3: TGTGCCAGCAGCTCATCGGACAGGGGGCTGTACGAGCAGTACTTC. Its translation is CASSSSDRGLYEQYF. Supplemented by reference TRBV5-5 and TRBJ2-7, the full variable domain reads DAGVTQSPTHLIKTRGQQVTLRCSPISGHKSVSWYQQVLGQGPQFIFQYYEKEERGRGNFPDRFSARQFPNYSSELNVNALLLGDSALYLCASSSSDRGLYEQYFGPGTRLTVT.

The V gene is TRBV27, the J gene TRBJ2-3; 8 nucleotides line up with TRBD2. The germline V gene encodes CDR1 MNHEY and CDR2 SMNVEV (reference sequence). This CDR3 contains 14 residues. V gave up 2 bases and J gave up 4 bases; unmatched junction bases: 2. CDR3 region: CASSLVGRADTQYF. In nucleotides, the CDR3 is TGTGCCAGCAGTTTAGTCGGGAGGGCAGATACGCAGTATTTT.

This clone was counted once. This chain connects TRBV10-3 to TRBJ2-1, with D perhaps TRBD2 (6 bases). The V and J ends lost 4 bases and 0 bases respectively, with 16 bases between them. The CDR3 spans 17 residues. Germline lookup yields CDR1 ENHRY and CDR2 SYGVKD. CDR3 amino acids: CAISGGTLSGSYNEQFF. CDR3 in DNA: TGTGCCATCAGTGGGGGAACCCTTAGCGGCTCCTACAATGAGCAGTTCTTC.